These 21 T cell receptor beta chains came from one sample sequenced in a study of CD4 T cells in relation to SARS-CoV-2 and coronaviruses. No antigen is known for these receptors. TCRdb's table, derived via immunoSEQ multiplex PCR, lists solely in-frame clones and lacks some. The sample lists about 37,000 clones; roughly 84% were seen once. The sequenced material came from naive CD4+ T cells from PBMCs, cultured in vitro. This sample's subset: naive CD4+ T cells isolated by negative enrichment. Receptors originate from an adult with COVID-19.

V usage is TRBV28 and J usage is TRBJ2-7; 8 bases align to TRBD2. CDR3 size: 15 residues. Germline loops: CDR1 MDHEN, CDR2 SYDVKM. V lost 6 bases and J lost 3; bases outside the gene matches: 10. CDR3 DNA sequence: TGTGCCAGCAGAGCCTCTCCGGGGGGGATCTACGAGCAGTACTTC. Translation: CASRASPGGIYEQYF. The variable domain in full, with the rest retrieved from reference TRBV28 and TRBJ2-7, is DVKVTQSSRYLVKRTGEKVFLECVQDMDHENMFWYRQDPGLGLRLIYFSYDVKMKEKGDIPEGYSVSREKKERFSLILESASTNQTSMYLCASRASPGGIYEQYFGPGTRLTVT.

This clone was counted between two and nine times. This chain joins TRBV5-1 and TRBJ2-2, with 7 bases lining up with TRBD2. The germline V gene has CDR1 SGHRS and CDR2 YFSETQ. This CDR3 has 16 residues. The V gene end was trimmed by 0 bases and the J gene end by 6 bases; junction bases not matched to a gene: 8. The CDR3 DNA reads TGCGCCAGCAGCTTGGGCCCCTTGGCGGGAGCCGGGGAGCTGTTTTTT. As protein: CASSLGPLAGAGELFF.

The chain employs TRBV29-1 and TRBJ2-2, with 9 bases aligning to TRBD2. This CDR3 has 14 amino acids. V was clipped by 7 bases and J by 8 bases; unmatched bases: 11. Germline CDR1 is SQVTM and CDR2 is ANQGSEA. CDR3 in DNA: TGCAGCGGATCGATGGGACTAGCCGGTGGGGAGCTGTTTTTT. This translates into CSGSMGLAGGELFF.

The chain has TRBV6-5 and TRBJ1-1, with TRBD1 as a possible D gene (6 bases). This CDR3 is built from 14 residues. Germline V gene data show CDR1 as MNHEY and CDR2 as SVGAGI. V gave up 6 bases and J gave up 3 bases, with 14 bases separating them. In DNA form, the CDR3 reads TGTGCCAGCAGGATGGACAGTCAGGACACTGAAGCTTTCTTT. Protein: CASRMDSQDTEAFF.

This chain joins TRBV18 and TRBJ1-2; 11 bases are a match to TRBD1. With V trimmed by 2 bases and J by 7 bases, 9 bases remained unmatched. The CDR3 spans 16 residues. Germline V CDR1 and CDR2: KGHSH, LQKENI. The CDR3 coding sequence is TGTGCCAGCTCACCAAGCCTCCGGACAGGGGGCGTTGGCTACACCTTC. Translation gives CASSPSLRTGGVGYTF.

The chain has TRBV24-1 and TRBJ2-3; D not certain. With 2 bases removed from V and 3 bases from J, the gap between germline ends came to 8 bases. This CDR3 is 14 amino acids long. The V gene's germline CDR1 is KGHDR and CDR2 SFDVKD. CDR3: CATSDYPRTDTQYF. CDR3 DNA: TGTGCCACCAGTGATTACCCTAGGACAGATACGCAGTATTTT.

The V call is TRBV19, the J call TRBJ1-1, with D possibly being TRBD1 (5 bases). The germline V gene encodes CDR1 LNHDA and CDR2 SQIVND (reference sequence). The germline V and J ends were trimmed by 7 bases and 6 bases, with 18 bases remaining between them. The CDR3 extends over 14 amino acids. Here the CDR3 reads CASTVLSGAPEAFF. The DNA of the CDR3 is TGTGCCAGTACAGTATTATCCGGGGCGCCTGAAGCTTTCTTT.

This sequence joins TRBV18 and TRBJ2-3; D might be TRBD2 (5 bases). This CDR3 is 14 amino acids long. V shed 3 bases and J shed 2 bases, with 9 bases lying between them. Germline assignment: CDR1 KGHSH and CDR2 LQKENI. CDR3 region: CASSPARATDTQYF. The CDR3 bases are TGTGCCAGCTCACCGGCGAGGGCCACAGATACGCAGTATTTT. Supplemented by reference TRBV18 and TRBJ2-3, the full variable domain reads NAGVMQNPRHLVRRRGQEARLRCSPMKGHSHVYWYRQLPEEGLKFMVYLQKENIIDESGMPKERFSAEFPKEGPSILRIQQVVRGDSAAYFCASSPARATDTQYFGPGTRLTVL.

The CDR3 coding sequence is TGTGCCAGCAGCCAAGAAGCAGGATTTGGCTACACCTTC. Translation gives CASSQEAGFGYTF. The chain carries TRBV3-1 (or the pseudogene TRBV3-2) and TRBJ1-2; D unresolved. From germline, CDR1 is LGHDT and CDR2 YNNKEL (reference sequence). There are 13 residues in the CDR3. V gave up 0 bases and J gave up 7 bases, with 9 bases separating them.

The chain couples TRBV18 to TRBJ2-7, with 7 positions matching TRBD2. Germline values: CDR1 KGHSH, CDR2 LQKENI. V trimming: 3 bases; J trimming: 2 bases; junction bases outside the gene matches: 10. The CDR3 loop spans 16 amino acids. Here the CDR3 reads CASSPTLSGTAYEQYF. CDR3 nucleotides: TGTGCCAGCTCACCGACTTTGAGCGGGACTGCCTACGAGCAGTACTTC.

The J gene is TRBJ1-1, the V gene TRBV7-2; D gene unclear. V dropped 6 bases and J dropped 4 bases, with 9 bases sitting between them. The length of the CDR3 is 12 residues. Germline V gene lookup returns CDR1 SGHTA and CDR2 FQGNSA. The DNA for the CDR3 is TGTGCCAGCAGACCCGTTGGCACTGAAGCTTTCTTT. It specifies CASRPVGTEAFF.

This rearrangement joins TRBV11-2 to TRBJ1-4; D is possibly TRBD1 (5 bases). Germline V gene sequence: CDR1 SGHAT, CDR2 FQNNGV. V was trimmed by 6 bases and J by 4 bases, leaving 15 bases between them. The CDR3 has 15 residues. The CDR3 loop is CASRLTGRINEKLFF. The CDR3 DNA follows: TGTGCCAGCAGACTAACGGGACGGATTAATGAAAAACTGTTTTTT.

The chain links TRBV24-1 to TRBJ2-1; no definite D call. CDR3 length: 15 amino acids. V shed 3 bases and J shed 0 bases, with 8 bases lying between them. The germline V gene encodes CDR1 KGHDR and CDR2 SFDVKD. The CDR3 DNA reads TGTGCCACCAGTGATACATTAAGCTCCTACAATGAGCAGTTCTTC. It codes for CATSDTLSSYNEQFF.

The chain couples TRBV27 to TRBJ2-1; D may correspond to TRBD1 or TRBD2 (5 bases each). Per germline, CDR1 MNHEY and CDR2 SMNVEV (reference sequence). This CDR3 has 18 residues. Trimming took off 5 bases at V and 5 bases at J, with 25 bases between the two ends. CDR3 in amino acids: CASSLFYDFGGLNNEQFF. In DNA, the CDR3 is TGTGCCAGCAGTCTCTTTTATGACTTTGGGGGTTTAAACAATGAGCAGTTCTTC.

V usage is TRBV3-1 (or the pseudogene TRBV3-2) and J usage is TRBJ2-1; maybe TRBD1 (5 bases). The CDR3 spans 12 residues. V lost 4 bases and J 10 bases, leaving 11 bases between the germline ends. The V gene's germline CDR1 is LGHDT and CDR2 YNNKEL (reference sequence). The CDR3 sequence is CASSPRPGEQFF. The CDR3 bases are TGTGCCAGCAGCCCCCGGCCAGGGGAGCAGTTCTTC.

The CDR3 sequence: CASSDSGGADTQYF. CDR3 in DNA: TGTGCCAGCAGTGACTCAGGGGGCGCAGATACGCAGTATTTT. This chain links TRBV6-4 with TRBJ2-3; 7 nucleotides line up with TRBD1. Germline V gene sequence: CDR1 MRHNA, CDR2 SNTAGT. The J segment lost 4 bases and the V segment lost 0 bases, leaving 1 base of the junction unmatched. This CDR3 region has 14 residues.

This clone was seen a handful of times. The J gene is TRBJ2-1, the V gene TRBV2, with 12 positions matching TRBD2. V gave up 5 bases and J gave up 6 bases; unmatched junction bases: 5. Germline V gene lookup returns CDR1 SNHLY and CDR2 FYNNEI. The CDR3 length is 15 residues. The chain's CDR3 is CASSLSTSGSNEQFF. The CDR3 DNA is TGTGCCAGCAGTTTATCGACTAGCGGGAGCAATGAGCAGTTCTTC.

The chain uses TRBV18 and TRBJ2-3; 7 positions match TRBD1. CDR3 size: 16 residues. Unmatched junction bases numbered 12, after V lost 9 bases and J lost 0 bases. CDR1 and CDR2 from the germline V gene are KGHSH and LQKENI. For the CDR3, the DNA is TGTGCCAGTTGCGTCCAGGGGGACAGTAGCACAGATACGCAGTATTTT. This encodes CASCVQGDSSTDTQYF.

V and J are TRBV5-4 and TRBJ2-1, with 8 bases lining up with TRBD2. With 0 bases clipped from V and 7 bases from J, the junction kept 9 bases outside the gene matches. The germline CDR1 and CDR2 sequences are SGHNT and YYREEE (reference sequence). The CDR3 runs 16 residues. CDR3 DNA sequence: TGTGCCAGCAGCTTGGATCCGAGCGGGAGATTTAATGAGCAGTTCTTC. The encoded protein is CASSLDPSGRFNEQFF.

The chain has TRBV4-2 and TRBJ2-7; 9 bases are a match to TRBD2. The germline V gene has CDR1 LGHNA and CDR2 YNFKEQ. CDR3 length equals 16 residues. With V trimmed by 0 bases and J by 3 bases, 6 bases remained unmatched. CDR3 sequence reads: CASSQDEQRGVYEQYF. The CDR3 DNA sequence: TGTGCCAGCAGCCAAGATGAACAGCGGGGGGTCTACGAGCAGTACTTC.

This clone is a singleton in its sample. V is TRBV7-2 and J is TRBJ2-5; a weak D match, TRBD2 (7 bases). The CDR3 sequence is 15 residues long. Germline V gene data show CDR1 as SGHTA and CDR2 as FQGNSA. With 2 bases removed from V and 4 bases from J, the gap between germline ends came to 14 bases. This chain's CDR3 is CASSLLVGGAETQYF. DNA of the CDR3: TGTGCCAGCAGCTTACTTGTGGGGGGGGCAGAGACCCAGTACTTC.